The rows below give T cell receptor beta chains drawn from one sample of a study of T cells after yellow fever vaccination. Via MiXCR, TCRdb re-called the 5' RACE reads, giving one row per CDR3 protein. The sample includes about 120,000 distinct CDR3 sequences, roughly 8.4% of them seen just once. This specimen consisted of CD8+ T cells sorted from PBMCs, obtained 45 days after the yellow fever booster vaccination. Receptor source: a man aged 30-40 years who received the YFV17D yellow fever vaccine. CDR3s include the opening cysteine and the closing phenylalanine or tryptophan. Fields, in order: clone size, J gene, V gene, D gene, CDR3 DNA, CDR3 protein. A D gene is named only where the DNA matches it firmly. Part of the rows lack a size; the others show once, few, many or a class for expanded clones.

clone_size: large; j_call: TRBJ2-5; v_call: TRBV9; d_call: TRBD2; cdr3_nt: TGTGCCAGCAGCGTAGCGGGACTAGCGGGAGGACAACAAGAGACCCAGTACTTC; cdr3_aa: CASSVAGLAGGQQETQYF
clone_size: few; j_call: TRBJ2-7; v_call: TRBV5-1; d_call: NA; cdr3_nt: TGCGCCAGCACCCAGGACAGCTTTAACTACGAGCAGTACTTC; cdr3_aa: CASTQDSFNYEQYF
clone_size: many; j_call: TRBJ2-1; v_call: TRBV27; d_call: NA; cdr3_nt: TGTGCCAGCACGGACATACATGGGGGACACAATGAGCAGTTCTTC; cdr3_aa: CASTDIHGGHNEQFF
clone_size: many; j_call: TRBJ2-1; v_call: TRBV6-2/TRBV6-3; d_call: TRBD2; cdr3_nt: TGTGCCAGCAGTTACTCGGCGGGAGGGACCTACAATGAGCAGTTCTTC; cdr3_aa: CASSYSAGGTYNEQFF
clone_size: many; j_call: TRBJ1-4; v_call: TRBV19; d_call: TRBD1; cdr3_nt: TGTGCCAGTAGTGCAGGACAGGGTTCCGAAAAACTGTTTTTT; cdr3_aa: CASSAGQGSEKLFF
clone_size: many; j_call: TRBJ2-1; v_call: TRBV3-1; d_call: NA; cdr3_nt: TGTGCCAGCAGCCAAGATCTCGAGCGGGCGAGTTACAATGAGCAGTTCTTC; cdr3_aa: CASSQDLERASYNEQFF
clone_size: many; j_call: TRBJ2-7; v_call: TRBV6-5; d_call: TRBD1; cdr3_nt: TGTGCCAGCAGCTCGGTGGGACAGGGGGCCGAGCAGTACTTC; cdr3_aa: CASSSVGQGAEQYF
clone_size: many; j_call: TRBJ2-3; v_call: TRBV11-2; d_call: NA; cdr3_nt: TGTGCCAGCAGCTTAGACCAACCTGGACTAACCAGGGACACAGATACGCAGTATTTT; cdr3_aa: CASSLDQPGLTRDTDTQYF
clone_size: NA; j_call: TRBJ2-7; v_call: TRBV29-1; d_call: NA; cdr3_nt: TGCAGCGTCGATCTGGCCGCGGGGCAGTACTTC; cdr3_aa: CSVDLAAGQYF
clone_size: many; j_call: TRBJ1-1; v_call: TRBV20-1; d_call: TRBD1; cdr3_nt: TGCAGTGCTCCACGGACAGGGGCGAACACTGAAGCTTTCTTT; cdr3_aa: CSAPRTGANTEAFF
clone_size: many; j_call: TRBJ1-2; v_call: TRBV20-1; d_call: NA; cdr3_nt: TGCAGTGCTAGAGATCTGGCAGACTATGGCTACACCTTC; cdr3_aa: CSARDLADYGYTF